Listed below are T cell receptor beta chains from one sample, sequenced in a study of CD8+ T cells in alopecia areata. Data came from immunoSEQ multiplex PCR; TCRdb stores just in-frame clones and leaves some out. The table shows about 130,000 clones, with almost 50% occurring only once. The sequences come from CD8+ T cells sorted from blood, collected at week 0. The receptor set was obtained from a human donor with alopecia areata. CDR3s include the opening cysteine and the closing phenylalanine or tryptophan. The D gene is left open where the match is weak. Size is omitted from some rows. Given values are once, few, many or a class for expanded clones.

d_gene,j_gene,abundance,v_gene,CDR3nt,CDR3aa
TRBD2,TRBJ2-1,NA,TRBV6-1,TGTGCCACTCACATAGCGGGGGGGCCCAATGAGCAGTTCTTC,CATHIAGGPNEQFF
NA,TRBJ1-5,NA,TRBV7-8,TGTGCCAGCAGCTTGGCCAGGGCGAGTATTCAGCCCCAGCATTTT,CASSLARASIQPQHF
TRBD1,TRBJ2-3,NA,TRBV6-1,TGTGCCAGCAGTGCGTCCACAGGGGCGACAGATACGCAGTATTTT,CASSASTGATDTQYF
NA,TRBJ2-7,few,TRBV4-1,TGCGCCAGCAGCCGGGCCGCTAGCTCCTACGAGCAGTACTTC,CASSRAASSYEQYF
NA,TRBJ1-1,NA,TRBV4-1,TGCGCCAGCAGCCAAGTCGCAAGTACTGAAGCTTTCTTT,CASSQVASTEAFF
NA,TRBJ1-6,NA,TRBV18,TGTGCCAGCTCAGGAGGGGCTTCACCCCTCCACTTT,CASSGGASPLHF
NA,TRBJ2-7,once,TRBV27,TGTGCCAGCAGTATGAGAGACGGGTCCTACGAGCAGTACTTC,CASSMRDGSYEQYF
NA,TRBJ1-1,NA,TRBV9,TGTGCCAGCAGCGGGGGGATGAACACTGAAGCTTTCTTT,CASSGGMNTEAFF
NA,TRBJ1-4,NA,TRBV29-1,TGCAGCGCGTATTCGGGGGATGAAAAACTGTTTTTT,CSAYSGDEKLFF
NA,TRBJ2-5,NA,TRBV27,TGTGCCAGCAGTTTAAGGGACCCCGGAGAGACCCAGTACTTC,CASSLRDPGETQYF
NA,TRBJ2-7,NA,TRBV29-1,TGCAGCGTTCTCCTGTACGAGCAGTACTTC,CSVLLYEQYF
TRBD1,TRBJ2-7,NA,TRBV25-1,TGTGCCAGCAGTGGGGGGTCCGGGACAGGGGAAAACGAGCAGTACTTC,CASSGGSGTGENEQYF
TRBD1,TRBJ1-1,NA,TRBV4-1,TGCGCCAGCAGCCAATCCGGACAGGCCGAAGCTTTCTTT,CASSQSGQAEAFF
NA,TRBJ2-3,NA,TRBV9,TGTGCCAGCAGCGTAGCGTCCGGTCATACGCAGTATTTT,CASSVASGHTQYF
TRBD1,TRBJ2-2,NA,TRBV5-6,TGTGCCAGCAGCTGGGACAGGGCCGGGGAGCTGTTTTTT,CASSWDRAGELFF
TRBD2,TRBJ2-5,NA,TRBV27,TGTGCCAGCAGTACTATAGCGGGGGGTGGGACCCAGTACTTC,CASSTIAGGGTQYF
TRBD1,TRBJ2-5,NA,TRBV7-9,TGTGCCAGCAGTCACGGGACAGGGTGGGGAGAGACCCAGTACTTC,CASSHGTGWGETQYF
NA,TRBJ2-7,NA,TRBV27,TGTGCCAGCAGTTTTGGAGTCGGTTACGAGCAGTACTTC,CASSFGVGYEQYF
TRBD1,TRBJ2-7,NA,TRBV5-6,TGTGCCAGCAGCGCGGGACAGGGAGCCTACGAGCAGTACTTC,CASSAGQGAYEQYF
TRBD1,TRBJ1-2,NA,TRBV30,TGTGCCTGGAGTGCCGACAGGGGCGACTATGGCTACACCTTC,CAWSADRGDYGYTF
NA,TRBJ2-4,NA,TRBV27,TGTGCCAGCAGTTTATGGGGTTCACGGGTCAACCCTTTAGCCAAAAACATTCAGTACTTC,CASSLWGSRVNPLAKNIQYF
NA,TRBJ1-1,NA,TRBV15,TGTGCCACCAGATTCGGAGGGGGCACTGAAGCTTTCTTT,CATRFGGGTEAFF
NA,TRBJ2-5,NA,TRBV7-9,TGTGCCAGCAGCGCAATACAGGGACGCCAAGAGACCCAGTACTTC,CASSAIQGRQETQYF
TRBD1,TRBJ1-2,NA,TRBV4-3,TGCGCCAGCAGCCCACGGACAGGGAGACGGGATGGCTACACCTTC,CASSPRTGRRDGYTF
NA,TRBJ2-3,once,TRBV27,TGTGCCAGCAGTTTAAACGGACCCTGGGGTACAGATACGCAGTATTTT,CASSLNGPWGTDTQYF
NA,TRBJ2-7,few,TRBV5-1,TGCGCCAGCAGCTTGGAGTCCTACGAGCAGTACTTC,CASSLESYEQYF
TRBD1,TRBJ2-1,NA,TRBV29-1,TGCAGCGTTGCTGGACAGGACAATGAGCAGTTCTTC,CSVAGQDNEQFF
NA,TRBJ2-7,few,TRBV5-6,TGTGCCAGCAGCTTGGAATATGGGGACGAGCAGTACTTC,CASSLEYGDEQYF
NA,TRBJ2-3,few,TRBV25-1,TGTGCCAGCAGTGAATATGACAGCCTGACAGATACGCAGTATTTT,CASSEYDSLTDTQYF
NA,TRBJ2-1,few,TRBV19,TGTGCCAGTAGTAATCTTGGGGGAAACAATGAGCAGTTCTTC,CASSNLGGNNEQFF
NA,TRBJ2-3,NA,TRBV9,TGTGCCAGCAGCGCCAGCACAGATACGCAGTATTTT,CASSASTDTQYF
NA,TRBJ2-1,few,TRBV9,TGTGCCAGCAGCGTACACCCGGATGAGCAGTTCTTC,CASSVHPDEQFF
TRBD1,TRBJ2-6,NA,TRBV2,TGTGCCAGCAGTAGACATTCAGGGGGCGCTGGGGCCAACGTCCTGACTTTC,CASSRHSGGAGANVLTF
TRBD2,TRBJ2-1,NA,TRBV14,TGTGCCAGCAGCCAAGGGGCAGCGGGGGGTTACAATGAGCAGTTCTTC,CASSQGAAGGYNEQFF
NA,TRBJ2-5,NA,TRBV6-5,TGTGCCAGCAGTTACTACGAGGAAGGGGTTGAGACCCAGTACTTC,CASSYYEEGVETQYF
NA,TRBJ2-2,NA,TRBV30,TGTGCCTGGAGTGTGCGGGTTACCGGGGAGCTGTTTTTT,CAWSVRVTGELFF